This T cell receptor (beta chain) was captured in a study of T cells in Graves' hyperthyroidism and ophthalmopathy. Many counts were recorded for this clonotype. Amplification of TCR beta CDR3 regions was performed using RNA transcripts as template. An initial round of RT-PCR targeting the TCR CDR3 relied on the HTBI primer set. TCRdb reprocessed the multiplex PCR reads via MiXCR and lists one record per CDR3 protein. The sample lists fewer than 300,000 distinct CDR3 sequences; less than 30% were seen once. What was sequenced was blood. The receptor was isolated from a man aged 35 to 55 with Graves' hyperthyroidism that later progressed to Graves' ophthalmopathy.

Here the CDR3 reads CASSVVPGTEAFF. The CDR3, as DNA: TGTGCCAGCAGCGTAGTTCCTGGAACTGAAGCTTTCTTT. This chain uses TRBV9 with TRBJ1-1, with D unresolved. The ends were cut back, 0 bases at V and 5 bases at J, with 8 bases in the middle. Germline CDR1 reads SGDLS; CDR2 reads YYNGEE. CDR3 length: 13 residues. The variable domain in full, with the rest retrieved from reference TRBV9 and TRBJ1-1, is DSGVTQTPKHLITATGQRVTLRCSPRSGDLSVYWYQQSLDQGLQFLIQYYNGEERAKGNILERFSAQQFPDLHSELNLSSLELGDSALYFCASSVVPGTEAFFGQGTRLTVV.